The clone carrying this TCR beta chain showed up just once. The data were taken from a study of blood T cell repertoires in COVID-19. This CDR3 is built from 15 residues. Deletions cut 4 bases from V and 7 bases from J, with 17 bases between. Germline V gene data show CDR1 as SGDLS and CDR2 as YYNGEE. TCRdb's table, derived via immunoSEQ multiplex PCR, lists solely in-frame clones and lacks some. The top ten hold 8.5% to 10% of the sample, which has about 210,000 clones, around 81% seen once. This clonotype was obtained from a woman between 45 and 60 years old with acute COVID-19. This chain joins TRBV9 and TRBJ1-4, with D possibly being TRBD1 (6 bases). The sample was PBMCs or T cells enriched from blood (not recorded which). The CDR3 nucleotides are TGTGCCAGCAGCTTCCGGACAGAGATTAGTGAAAAACTGTTTTTT. It yields the protein CASSFRTEISEKLFF.